This T cell receptor (beta chain) was sequenced during a study of cytomegalovirus exposure and HLA in healthy donors. General study findings and limits: Cytomegalovirus association was assigned to approximately 160 TCR beta chains. Most observed TCR sequences were rare, whereas some public TCRs were detected in many donors. In vitro data verified a few CMV-associated chains as specific for CMV antigens.

A word on this clone: The antigen remains unidentified.

The CDR3 is 15 amino acids. Germline CDR1 reads SGHRS; CDR2 reads YFSETQ. Between the trimmed V and J ends, which lost 3 bases and 0 bases, there was a span of 11 bases. Profiled with immunoSEQ multiplex PCR; TCRdb holds only in-frame clones, not every one. The table includes about 310,000 clones, roughly 88% detected once. Sequencing was carried out using PBMCs. The chain combines TRBV5-1 with TRBJ2-3; the D gene is possibly TRBD2 (5 bases). The receptor was isolated from a man aged 25 to 45 in good health and CMV-seronegative. Here the CDR3 reads CASSSRTHSTDTQYF. CDR3 DNA sequence: TGCGCCAGCAGCTCCCGGACTCATAGCACAGATACGCAGTATTTT.